Shown below are 22 T cell receptor beta chains from a single sample sequenced in a study of identical twins. TCRdb analysed the 5' RACE reads with MiXCR anew, one entry per CDR3 protein. The table records approximately 620,000 distinct CDR3 sequences, under 9% of them present only once. These same records also appear under a second study, on yellow fever vaccine responses in identical twins.

Sequenced: PBMCs. Receptors were obtained from a woman younger than 30 in good health.

This clonotype was observed a handful of times. The chain couples TRBV20-1 to TRBJ2-7, with D maybe TRBD2 (6 bases). Trimming removed 3 bases at V and 4 bases at J, with 13 bases between. CDR1 and CDR2 from the germline V gene are DFQATT and SNEGSKA (reference sequence). The length of the CDR3 is 13 residues. The CDR3 region is CSASRGIQYEQYF. DNA of the CDR3: TGCAGTGCTAGTCGGGGGATACAGTACGAGCAGTACTTC.

This clonotype was detected only a few times. The chain links TRBV4-3 to TRBJ2-1, with D hard to call. The CDR3 sequence is 13 residues long. The V gene lost 1 base and the J gene lost 11 bases, with 12 bases spanning the gap. Germline V gene sequence: CDR1 LGHNA, CDR2 YSLEER. Here the CDR3 reads CASSQVIGRQQFF. CDR3 bases: TGCGCCAGCAGCCAAGTCATCGGACGGCAGCAGTTCTTC.

This clonotype was seen a handful of times. The chain couples TRBV12-3 or TRBV12-4 to TRBJ2-3, with D unclear. The CDR3 covers 13 residues. V dropped 6 bases and J dropped 6 bases, with 13 bases sitting between them. The CDR3 reads CASSPLGPDTQYF. The CDR3 DNA is TGTGCCAGCAGCCCTCTTGGGCCGGATACGCAGTATTTT.

This clonotype has ten or more counts. The chain combines TRBV3-1 with TRBJ1-4; 10 nucleotides match TRBD1. Germline V gene sequence: CDR1 LGHDT, CDR2 YNNKEL (reference sequence). The CDR3 is 16 residues long. V trimming: 1 base; J trimming: 7 bases; junction bases outside the gene matches: 6. The CDR3 protein is CASSQVRQGAGEKLFF. The CDR3 DNA reads as TGTGCCAGCAGCCAAGTCCGACAGGGGGCGGGTGAAAAACTGTTTTTT.

The chain uses TRBV6-5 and TRBJ2-5; the D call may be TRBD1 or TRBD2 (5 bases each). The V end was cut by 2 bases, the J end by 1 base, with 8 bases between. Germline V gene lookup returns CDR1 MNHEY and CDR2 SVGAGI. The CDR3 spans 14 residues. The CDR3 loop reads CASSYRDGQETQYF. CDR3 DNA: TGTGCCAGCAGTTACCGGGACGGCCAAGAGACCCAGTACTTC.

There are a few counts of this clonotype. The V and J genes are TRBV27 and TRBJ1-5; maybe TRBD1 (5 bases). The CDR3 consists of 14 residues. From germline, CDR1 is MNHEY and CDR2 SMNVEV (reference sequence). V lost 1 base to trimming and J lost 6 bases, with 10 bases between them. CDR3 in amino acids: CASSLWGIGQPQHF. DNA of the CDR3: TGTGCCAGCAGTTTATGGGGGATTGGTCAGCCCCAGCATTTT.

To note about this clonotype: Since no conserved phenylalanine or tryptophan closes the CDR3, a read error is the likely cause. V and J are TRBV19 and TRBJ2-7, with no clear D. Germline loops: CDR1 LNHDA, CDR2 SQIVND (reference sequence). V lost 7 bases and J 5 bases, leaving 9 bases between the germline ends. The CDR3 totals 11 residues. The CDR3: CASKRSDEQYS. In DNA form, the CDR3 reads TGTGCCAGTAAAAGATCGGACGAGCAGTACTCC.

The V call is TRBV12-3 or TRBV12-4, the J call TRBJ2-7; D could derive from TRBD1 or TRBD2 (5 bases each). The CDR3 sequence is 14 residues long. The V and J ends lost 4 bases and 2 bases respectively, with 12 bases between them. The CDR3 sequence: CASSWGPGTYEQYF. In DNA, the CDR3 is TGTGCCAGCAGTTGGGGACCCGGGACCTACGAGCAGTACTTC.

This clonotype was found a few times. CDR3 sequence: CASSTPRLVAETQYF. CDR3 nucleotides: TGTGCCAGCAGCACCCCAAGACTAGTTGCGGAGACCCAGTACTTC. The chain employs TRBV21-1 and TRBJ2-5; the tabulated D call, TRBD2, remains unverified against the DNA. TRBV21-1 is termed a pseudogene. The CDR3 has 15 residues.

The rearrangement links TRBV7-2 to TRBJ2-3; TRBD2 agrees at 10 bases. There are 17 residues in the CDR3. CDR1 is SGHTA, CDR2 FQGNSA, per germline. J gave up 5 bases and V 1 base, and 9 bases lay outside the gene matches. The chain's CDR3 is CASSLVFLAGDLDTQYF. The CDR3 DNA reads TGTGCCAGCAGCTTAGTCTTCCTAGCGGGAGACTTAGATACGCAGTATTTT.

This chain links TRBV5-5 with TRBJ1-2, with D uncertain. This CDR3 has 16 residues. Germline V lookup: CDR1 SGHKS, CDR2 YYEKEE (reference sequence). V was cut by 1 base and J by 4 bases, with 17 bases left in between. The CDR3, as DNA: TGTGCCAGCAGCTTGAGGACGGGAGGACCGGCCTATGGCTACACCTTC. Protein sequence: CASSLRTGGPAYGYTF.

This clonotype was detected many times. The chain has TRBV20-1 and TRBJ2-3; possibly TRBD2 for D (6 bases). The V and J ends lost 2 bases and 3 bases respectively, with 15 bases between them. The CDR3 is made up of 15 amino acids. Germline-derived CDR1 and CDR2 are DFQATT and SNEGSKA (reference sequence). The CDR3 protein is CSARQPGLRTDTQYF. CDR3 bases: TGCAGTGCTAGACAGCCGGGACTTCGAACAGATACGCAGTATTTT.

This chain links TRBV19 with TRBJ2-1, with 9 bases matching TRBD2. The length of the CDR3 is 19 residues. Germline CDR1 and CDR2: LNHDA and SQIVND (reference sequence). J lost 0 bases, V lost 4 bases, and 13 bases had no gene match. As DNA, the CDR3 is TGTGCCAGTAGTAAGGCGGCACAGGGCGGGAGGGTCTCCTACAATGAGCAGTTCTTC. As protein: CASSKAAQGGRVSYNEQFF. The full variable domain, in which reference TRBV19 and TRBJ2-1 provide the parts outside the CDR3, is DGGITQSPKYLFRKEGQNVTLSCEQNLNHDAMYWYRQDPGQGLRLIYYSQIVNDFQKGDIAEGYSVSREKKESFPLTVTSAQKNPTAFYLCASSKAAQGGRVSYNEQFFGPGTRLTVL.

The genes are TRBV29-1 and TRBJ1-2; TRBD1 aligns across 10 bases. This CDR3 comprises 13 residues. V was clipped by 3 bases and J by 4 bases; unmatched bases: 2. The germline CDR1 and CDR2 sequences are SQVTM and ANQGSEA. The CDR3 coding sequence is TGCAGCGTTGAGTGGACAGGGGGCTATGGCTACACCTTC. Translation: CSVEWTGGYGYTF.

This chain uses TRBV6-2 or TRBV6-3 with TRBJ2-7; no firm D call. CDR1 MNHEY and CDR2 SVGEGT come from the germline V gene. Trimming left V 0 bases short and J 4 bases short, with 10 bases between. The CDR3 sequence is 14 residues long. The CDR3: CASSYSRWGYEQYF. In DNA form, the CDR3 reads TGTGCCAGCAGTTACTCCAGGTGGGGATACGAGCAGTACTTC.

This clonotype came up many times. The rearrangement uses TRBV7-6 and TRBJ2-3, with 10 bases identical to TRBD2. V trimming: 3 bases; J trimming: 3 bases; junction bases outside the gene matches: 3. The CDR3 contains 15 residues. Germline CDR1 and CDR2: SGHVS and FNYEAQ. CDR3 protein: CASSLSSGRTDTQYF. CDR3 bases: TGTGCCAGCAGCTTGAGTAGCGGGAGGACAGATACGCAGTATTTT.

This clonotype was seen repeatedly, ten times or more. The rearrangement uses TRBV3-1 and TRBJ1-1; D is possibly TRBD1 (6 bases). Germline V CDR1 and CDR2: LGHDT, YNNKEL (reference sequence). This CDR3 is built from 16 residues. V lost 2 bases and J lost 0, with 13 bases in between. The CDR3 protein is CASSQLFQGMNTEAFF. For the CDR3, the DNA is TGTGCCAGCAGCCAACTTTTTCAGGGGATGAACACTGAAGCTTTCTTT.

This chain joins TRBV20-1 and TRBJ2-3; 7 bases fit TRBD2. This CDR3 has 14 residues. After removal of 5 bases from V and 0 bases from J, the junction contained 5 bases not matched to a gene. Germline lookup yields CDR1 DFQATT and CDR2 SNEGSKA (reference sequence). The CDR3 nucleotides read TGCAGTGCTCGGGACTACCTTAGCACAGATACGCAGTATTTT. Its protein is CSARDYLSTDTQYF.

This clonotype was recorded at least ten times. This chain connects TRBV20-1 to TRBJ2-5; 7 bases agree with TRBD1. This CDR3 region has 13 residues. Trimming took 6 bases from V and 2 from J; bases not matched to a gene: 6. Germline CDR1 DFQATT, CDR2 SNEGSKA (reference sequence). CDR3 region: CSAQGQLQETQYF. Written as DNA, the CDR3 is TGCAGTGCCCAGGGACAGCTGCAAGAGACCCAGTACTTC.

This clonotype came up a few times. This chain uses TRBV6-4 with TRBJ2-5, with D possibly being TRBD2 (6 bases). V was pared by 3 bases and J by 3 bases, with 11 bases between. Germline V gene sequence: CDR1 MRHNA, CDR2 SNTAGT. The CDR3 consists of 14 residues. In DNA, the CDR3 is TGTGCCAGCAGTGAGGTCTGGGGGGAAGAGACCCAGTACTTC. Protein product: CASSEVWGEETQYF.

This clonotype occurred a few times. The J gene is TRBJ2-7, the V gene TRBV12-3 or TRBV12-4; 8 nucleotides match TRBD2. V shed 3 bases and J 7 bases; nucleotides not matched to a gene: 8. This CDR3 comprises 14 residues. Here the CDR3 DNA reads TGTGCCAGCAGTTTCCCGGGACTAGGGCAAGAGCAGTACTTC. Amino acid sequence: CASSFPGLGQEQYF.

This clonotype was recorded a few times. CDR3 nucleotides: TGTGCCAGCAGCCAAGGGGGGGCCACCGGGGAGCTGTTTTTT. This encodes CASSQGGATGELFF. This chain joins TRBV7-3 and TRBJ2-2; possible D gene TRBD2, 7 bases. Germline loops: CDR1 SGHTA, CDR2 FQGTGA. Trimming left V 5 bases short and J 4 bases short, with 11 bases between. The CDR3 length is 14 residues.